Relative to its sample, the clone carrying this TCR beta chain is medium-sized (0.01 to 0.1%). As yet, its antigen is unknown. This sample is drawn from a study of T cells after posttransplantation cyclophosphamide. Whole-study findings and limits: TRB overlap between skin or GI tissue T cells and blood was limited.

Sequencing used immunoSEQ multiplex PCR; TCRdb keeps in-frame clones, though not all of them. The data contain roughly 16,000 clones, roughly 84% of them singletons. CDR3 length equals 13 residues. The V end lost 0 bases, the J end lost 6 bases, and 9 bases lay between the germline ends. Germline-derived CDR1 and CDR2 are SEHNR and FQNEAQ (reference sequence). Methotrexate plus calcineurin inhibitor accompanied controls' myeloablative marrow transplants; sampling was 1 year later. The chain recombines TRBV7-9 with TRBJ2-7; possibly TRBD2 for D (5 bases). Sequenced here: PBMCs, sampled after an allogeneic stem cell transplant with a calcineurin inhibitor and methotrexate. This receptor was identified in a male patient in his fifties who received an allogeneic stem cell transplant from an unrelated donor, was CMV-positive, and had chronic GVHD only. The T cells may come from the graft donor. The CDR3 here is CASSLALRGEQYF. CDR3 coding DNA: TGTGCCAGCAGCTTAGCGCTCCGGGGCGAGCAGTACTTC.